Listed below are T cell receptor beta chains from one sample, sequenced in a study of early T cells in non-severe SARS-CoV-2 infection. TCRdb re-called the 5' RACE reads with MiXCR, one entry per CDR3 protein. The table lists some 60,000 distinct CDR3 sequences, roughly 7.7% of them singletons. Sequenced: whole blood. The origin of the receptors is an adult who was a healthcare worker with PCR-confirmed SARS-CoV-2 infection or an uninfected control (not recorded which). Both conserved end residues are part of each CDR3. The D gene is left open where the match is weak. Size values are once, few and many counts, or a class for expanded clones, and some rows have none.

size: many; D: NA; J: TRBJ2-1; V: TRBV14; CDR3: CASSGGGGNYNEQFF; DNA: TGTGCCAGCAGCGGGGGAGGGGGCAACTACAATGAGCAGTTCTTC
size: few; D: NA; J: TRBJ2-3; V: TRBV2; CDR3: CATQIVTQYF; DNA: TGTGCCACCCAAATTGTTACGCAGTATTTT
size: NA; D: NA; J: TRBJ1-1; V: TRBV3-1; CDR3: CASSSTLWNTEAFF; DNA: TGTGCCAGCAGCTCCACATTATGGAACACTGAAGCTTTCTTT
size: many; D: NA; J: TRBJ2-7; V: TRBV20-1; CDR3: CSARDPGLPEQYF; DNA: TGCAGTGCTAGAGATCCAGGACTCCCCGAGCAGTACTTC
size: few; D: TRBD2; J: TRBJ2-7; V: TRBV9; CDR3: CASSAGTSGTGEQYF; DNA: TGTGCCAGCAGCGCAGGGACTAGCGGGACGGGCGAGCAGTACTTC
size: many; D: TRBD2; J: TRBJ2-1; V: TRBV5-4; CDR3: CASSLPRWTSGMEKGGEQFF; DNA: TGTGCCAGCAGCTTGCCCCGTTGGACTAGCGGGATGGAAAAGGGCGGTGAGCAGTTCTTC
size: NA; D: TRBD2; J: TRBJ2-1; V: TRBV27; CDR3: CASSLYPSGSYNEQFF; DNA: TGTGCCAGCAGTTTATACCCTAGCGGCTCCTACAATGAGCAGTTCTTC
size: few; D: NA; J: TRBJ2-5; V: TRBV20-1; CDR3: CSARIPRQDQETQYF; DNA: TGCAGTGCTAGGATCCCCCGGCAAGACCAAGAGACCCAGTACTTC
size: NA; D: NA; J: TRBJ2-7; V: TRBV27; CDR3: CASSAAGEQYF; DNA: TGTGCCAGCAGTGCCGCGGGCGAGCAGTACTTC
size: many; D: TRBD2; J: TRBJ2-2; V: TRBV2; CDR3: CASRPGLEGLPDTGELFF; DNA: TGTGCCAGCAGGCCGGGACTAGAAGGGCTCCCGGACACCGGGGAGCTGTTTTTT
size: NA; D: NA; J: TRBJ1-2; V: TRBV5-5; CDR3: CASSPDQGVWGGYTF; DNA: TGTGCCAGCAGCCCCGACCAGGGAGTCTGGGGCGGCTACACCTTC
size: NA; D: TRBD2; J: TRBJ2-1; V: TRBV28; CDR3: CASSPKAGGAYNEQFF; DNA: TGTGCCAGCAGTCCTAAAGCGGGAGGAGCCTACAATGAGCAGTTCTTC
size: few; D: TRBD2; J: TRBJ2-1; V: TRBV20-1; CDR3: CSANPSGTWDEQFF; DNA: TGCAGTGCTAATCCTAGCGGGACTTGGGATGAGCAGTTCTTC
size: NA; D: TRBD2; J: TRBJ2-5; V: TRBV2; CDR3: CASTERGLASETQYF; DNA: TGTGCCAGCACCGAAAGAGGACTAGCGAGTGAGACCCAGTACTTC
size: many; D: NA; J: TRBJ1-2; V: TRBV11-2; CDR3: CASSFPGVNTF; DNA: TGTGCCAGCAGCTTCCCAGGAGTTAACACCTTC
size: NA; D: NA; J: TRBJ2-2; V: TRBV27; CDR3: CATRGGYTGELFF; DNA: TGTGCCACCCGAGGCGGATACACCGGGGAGCTGTTTTTT
size: few; D: NA; J: TRBJ1-1; V: TRBV14; CDR3: CASSPLGQGLNTEAFF; DNA: TGTGCCAGCAGCCCCCTTGGGCAGGGATTGAACACTGAAGCTTTCTTT
size: NA; D: TRBD2; J: TRBJ2-1; V: TRBV5-4; CDR3: CASSLASAGVGDEQFF; DNA: TGTGCCAGCAGCTTGGCCTCAGCGGGAGTAGGCGATGAGCAGTTCTTC
size: NA; D: NA; J: TRBJ2-1; V: TRBV14; CDR3: CASSQWVPGPDEQFF; DNA: TGTGCCAGCAGCCAATGGGTCCCAGGACCGGATGAGCAGTTCTTC
size: NA; D: NA; J: TRBJ2-5; V: TRBV11-2; CDR3: CASIGRRVQETQYF; DNA: TGTGCCAGCATAGGCAGGAGAGTCCAAGAGACCCAGTACTTC
size: NA; D: NA; J: TRBJ2-1; V: TRBV4-1; CDR3: CASSQAGVRDEQFF; DNA: TGCGCCAGCAGCCAAGCGGGAGTGAGAGATGAGCAGTTCTTC
size: many; D: NA; J: TRBJ2-1; V: TRBV10-3; CDR3: CATGTEGSYNEQFF; DNA: TGTGCCACCGGGACCGAGGGGTCCTACAATGAGCAGTTCTTC
size: many; D: NA; J: TRBJ2-2; V: TRBV21-1; CDR3: CASSKAPGGNGELFF; DNA: TGTGCCAGCAGCAAAGCGCCGGGAGGCAACGGGGAGCTGTTTTTT